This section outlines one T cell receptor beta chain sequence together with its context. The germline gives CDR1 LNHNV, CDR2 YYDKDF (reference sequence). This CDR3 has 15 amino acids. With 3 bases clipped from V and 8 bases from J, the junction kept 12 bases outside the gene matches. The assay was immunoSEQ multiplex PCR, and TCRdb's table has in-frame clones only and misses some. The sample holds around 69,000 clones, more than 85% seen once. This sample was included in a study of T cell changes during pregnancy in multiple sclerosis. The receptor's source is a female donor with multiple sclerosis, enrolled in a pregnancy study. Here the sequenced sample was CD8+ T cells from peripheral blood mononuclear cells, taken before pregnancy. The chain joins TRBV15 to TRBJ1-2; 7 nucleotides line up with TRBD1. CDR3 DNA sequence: TGTGCCACCAGCAGGGGCCGGGACAGCTTTGGAGGCTACACCTTC. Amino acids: CATSRGRDSFGGYTF.